The 27 T cell receptor beta chains presented below share a single source sample, sequenced in a study of T cells in localized non-small cell lung cancer (dated by TCRdb to 2019 to 2021). Receptors were amplified or captured by the immunoSEQ multiplex PCR assay. The table was pulled from immuneACCESS by TCRdb, which kept in-frame rearrangements only. Such tables lose some clones; where checked, under half of the loss comes from unresolved V genes, and the rest has no known cause. The sample data list more than 20,000 clones, and over 75% of these were observed just once. Of the sample, 15% to 20% falls within the top ten clones. The sample was PBMCs, taken before any cancer treatment. These receptors all come from a woman aged 35 to 69 with stage II squamous cell lung carcinoma.

The chain links TRBV2 to TRBJ2-7, with TRBD1 as a possible D gene (5 bases). The CDR3 runs to 15 residues. Germline CDR1 is SNHLY and CDR2 is FYNNEI. V was trimmed by 6 bases and J by 0 bases, leaving 15 bases between them. The CDR3 loop is CASSPTTASSYEQYF. In DNA, the CDR3 is TGTGCCAGCAGCCCCACGACAGCCTCCTCCTACGAGCAGTACTTC.

This sequence joins TRBV11-2 and TRBJ2-7, with D perhaps matching TRBD1 (7 bases). Germline V gene lookup returns CDR1 SGHAT and CDR2 FQNNGV. The CDR3 sequence is 15 residues long. V gave up 5 bases and J gave up 4 bases, with 18 bases separating them. In DNA, the CDR3 is TGTGCCAGCAGCCTATGGAGGGGGCAACCGTACGAGCAGTACTTC. Protein: CASSLWRGQPYEQYF.

The chain is built from TRBV4-3 and TRBJ1-2; TRBD1 is a possible D gene (6 bases). V was clipped by 0 bases and J by 8 bases, with 16 bases between them. The CDR3 runs 15 residues. CDR1 LGHNA and CDR2 YSLEER come from the germline V gene. CDR3 sequence reads: CASSQDLDGGGGYTF. The CDR3 bases are TGCGCCAGCAGCCAAGATCTAGACGGGGGCGGGGGCTACACCTTC.

The rearrangement links TRBV6-6 to TRBJ2-1; 7 bases map to TRBD1. The CDR3 consists of 13 residues. With 6 bases clipped from V and 5 bases from J, the junction kept 4 bases outside the gene matches. CDR1 is MNHNY and CDR2 is SVGAGI in the germline V gene (reference sequence). The CDR3 loop reads CASRTGTDNEQFF. In DNA form, the CDR3 reads TGTGCCAGCAGAACCGGGACAGACAATGAGCAGTTCTTC.

This clone was counted a single time. The chain couples TRBV7-2 to TRBJ2-7; D possibly uses TRBD1 or TRBD2 (5 bases each). Between the trimmed V and J ends, which lost 5 bases and 9 bases, there was a span of 20 bases. The CDR3 totals 14 residues. Germline V gene sequence: CDR1 SGHTA, CDR2 FQGNSA. CDR3 protein: CASSRRDGTTRQYF. Written as DNA, the CDR3 is TGTGCCAGCAGCAGACGGGACGGTACTACGAGGCAGTACTTC. Looking up the rest from reference TRBV7-2 and TRBJ2-7 gives the full variable domain: GAGVSQSPSNKVTEKGKDVELRCDPISGHTALYWYRQSLGQGLEFLIYFQGNSAPDKSGLPSDRFSAERTGGSVSTLTIQRTQQEDSAVYLCASSRRDGTTRQYFGPGTRLTVT.

This rearrangement joins TRBV7-2 to TRBJ1-5; D gene ambiguous. The V and J ends lost 5 bases and 0 bases respectively, with 8 bases between them. The CDR3 loop spans 14 amino acids. CDR1 and CDR2 from the germline V gene are SGHTA and FQGNSA. CDR3 sequence (DNA): TGTGCCAGCAGCATGGGCTATAGCAATCAGCCCCAGCATTTT. Protein sequence: CASSMGYSNQPQHF.

The J gene is TRBJ2-3, the V gene TRBV19, with D possibly matching TRBD2 (6 bases). Germline loops: CDR1 LNHDA, CDR2 SQIVND (reference sequence). The ends were cut back, 3 bases at V and 0 bases at J, with 7 bases in the middle. CDR3 length equals 14 residues. In nucleotides, the CDR3 is TGTGCCAGTAGTATCCGGGGGAGCACAGATACGCAGTATTTT. Residues: CASSIRGSTDTQYF.

The J gene is TRBJ2-5, the V gene TRBV30, with 7 bases lining up with TRBD2. CDR1 GTSNPN and CDR2 SVGIG come from the germline V gene (reference sequence). The ends lost 2 bases at V and 9 bases at J; junction bases unmatched: 6. CDR3 length: 12 amino acids. CDR3 DNA: TGTGCCTGGAGTCCGTCGGCGGGAGCCCAGTACTTC. Translated, it gives CAWSPSAGAQYF.

V and J are TRBV29-1 and TRBJ2-7, with D perhaps being TRBD1 or TRBD2 (5 bases each). Germline values: CDR1 SQVTM, CDR2 ANQGSEA. The CDR3 has 15 residues. With 0 bases removed from V and 3 bases from J, the gap between germline ends came to 15 bases. CDR3 DNA: TGCAGCGTTGAAGACCGGATTGGGGGTTTCTACGAGCAGTACTTC. It encodes CSVEDRIGGFYEQYF.

This chain joins TRBV7-3 and TRBJ2-7; D is perhaps TRBD2 (5 bases). V dropped 5 bases and J dropped 7 bases, with 15 bases sitting between them. Germline-derived CDR1 and CDR2 are SGHTA and FQGTGA. The CDR3 sequence is 13 residues long. For the CDR3, the DNA is TGTGCCAGCAGCCTCCAACCCGGGGTTGAGCAGTACTTC. It is translated as CASSLQPGVEQYF. Full variable domain (rest looked up from reference TRBV7-3 and TRBJ2-7): GAGVSQTPSNKVTEKGKYVELRCDPISGHTALYWYRQSLGQGPEFLIYFQGTGAADDSGLPNDRFFAVRPEGSVSTLKIQRTERGDSAVYLCASSLQPGVEQYFGPGTRLTVT.

V gene TRBV9 combines with J gene TRBJ2-2, with D perhaps TRBD1 (6 bases). Germline values: CDR1 SGDLS, CDR2 YYNGEE. The CDR3 contains 16 residues. The germline V and J ends were trimmed by 2 bases and 3 bases, with 14 bases remaining between them. The CDR3, as DNA: TGTGCCAGCAGCGTGTTACAGGGATGGGACACCGGGGAGCTGTTTTTT. This codes for CASSVLQGWDTGELFF.

This chain joins TRBV5-1 and TRBJ1-3; D unclear. The CDR3 length is 16 residues. The V gene lost 9 bases and the J gene lost 2 bases, with 21 bases spanning the gap. CDR1 is SGHRS and CDR2 is YFSETQ in the germline V gene. The CDR3 reads CATSWGGRRTGNTIYF. CDR3 DNA: TGCGCCACCAGTTGGGGAGGGAGAAGGACTGGAAACACCATATATTTT.

Only one count was recorded for this clone. The chain is built from TRBV2 and TRBJ1-1; the D is unclear. From germline, CDR1 is SNHLY and CDR2 FYNNEI. V was clipped by 6 bases and J by 7 bases, with 15 bases between them. The CDR3 length is 13 residues. Written as DNA, the CDR3 is TGTGCCAGCAGATTGGACGGTGTCGGTGAAGCTTTCTTT. It is translated as CASRLDGVGEAFF.

In this sample, this clone turned up a few times. The chain uses TRBV6-1 and TRBJ1-5; D gene unclear. With 2 bases removed from V and 6 bases from J, the gap between germline ends came to 11 bases. Germline CDR1 and CDR2: MNHNS and SASEGT. This CDR3 has 14 amino acids. CDR3 in amino acids: CASSESLGFQPQHF. CDR3 nucleotides: TGTGCCAGCAGTGAAAGTCTGGGTTTTCAGCCCCAGCATTTT.

This chain connects TRBV6-5 to TRBJ2-7, with 10 bases fitting TRBD1. V dropped 2 bases and J dropped 6; count of bases not matched to a gene: 4. Germline loops: CDR1 MNHEY, CDR2 SVGAGI. The CDR3 sequence is 14 residues long. CDR3 region: CASSYGQGGIEQYF. DNA of the CDR3: TGTGCCAGCAGTTACGGACAGGGGGGGATCGAGCAGTACTTC.

This chain links TRBV2 with TRBJ2-1; D possibly matches TRBD1 or TRBD2 (5 bases each). The CDR3 spans 13 residues. Germline V CDR1 and CDR2: SNHLY, FYNNEI. V was cut by 8 bases and J by 4 bases, with 12 bases left in between. CDR3 nucleotide sequence: TGTGCCAGCCTGAGGGACCAGTACAATGAGCAGTTCTTC. This gives the protein CASLRDQYNEQFF.

J is TRBJ2-7 and V is TRBV28, with D unclear. Between the trimmed V and J ends, which lost 7 bases and 3 bases, there was a span of 7 bases. CDR3 length equals 11 residues. Looked up from germline, CDR1 is MDHEN and CDR2 is SYDVKM. CDR3: CASIGDYEQYF. CDR3 DNA sequence: TGTGCCAGCATTGGGGACTACGAGCAGTACTTC.

J is TRBJ1-5 and V is TRBV5-8, with a tentative D call TRBD1 (6 bases). V lost 4 bases and J 0 bases, leaving 14 bases between the germline ends. The CDR3 runs 16 residues. Germline CDR1 reads SGHTS; CDR2 reads YDEGEE. The CDR3 bases are TGTGCCAGCAGCCCGGGGACACTGCTTAGCAATCAGCCCCAGCATTTT. This translates into CASSPGTLLSNQPQHF.

This chain links TRBV4-3 with TRBJ1-2; D unclear. Per germline, CDR1 LGHNA and CDR2 YSLEER. V lost 0 bases and J lost 5, with 10 bases in between. The CDR3 has 14 amino acids. The CDR3 coding sequence is TGCGCCAGCAGCCAAGATAAAACGGGTTATGGCTACACCTTC. Its translation: CASSQDKTGYGYTF.

The genes are TRBV19 and TRBJ1-2; 8 bases line up with TRBD1. J lost 8 bases, V lost 8 bases, and 7 bases had no gene match. This CDR3 comprises 12 residues. Germline CDR1 is LNHDA and CDR2 is SQIVND (reference sequence). The CDR3 region has the DNA TGTGCCAGTGAGAGGACAGGGAACGGCTACACCTTC. It translates to CASERTGNGYTF. Full variable domain (remainder filled in from reference TRBV19 and TRBJ1-2): DGGITQSPKYLFRKEGQNVTLSCEQNLNHDAMYWYRQDPGQGLRLIYYSQIVNDFQKGDIAEGYSVSREKKESFPLTVTSAQKNPTAFYLCASERTGNGYTFGSGTRLTVV.

The chain joins TRBV19 to TRBJ1-1; 8 bases are shared with TRBD1. The CDR3 sequence is 15 residues long. Per germline, CDR1 LNHDA and CDR2 SQIVND (reference sequence). J gave up 2 bases and V 2 bases, and 4 bases lay outside the gene matches. Here the CDR3 reads CASSIKPGGNTEAFF. CDR3 DNA sequence: TGTGCCAGTAGTATAAAACCAGGGGGCAACACTGAAGCTTTCTTT. Looking up the rest from reference TRBV19 and TRBJ1-1 gives the full variable domain: DGGITQSPKYLFRKEGQNVTLSCEQNLNHDAMYWYRQDPGQGLRLIYYSQIVNDFQKGDIAEGYSVSREKKESFPLTVTSAQKNPTAFYLCASSIKPGGNTEAFFGQGTRLTVV.

V and J are TRBV5-5 and TRBJ1-2, with D perhaps matching TRBD1 (5 bases). Germline V gene data show CDR1 as SGHKS and CDR2 as YYEKEE (reference sequence). This CDR3 has 12 amino acids. V lost 2 bases and J lost 7, with 9 bases in between. The CDR3 region is CASSFQGSGYTF. CDR3 bases: TGTGCCAGCAGCTTCCAGGGTAGTGGCTACACCTTC.

This sequence joins TRBV4-1 and TRBJ1-1, with a tentative D call TRBD1 (6 bases). Per germline, CDR1 MGHRA and CDR2 YSYEKL. The CDR3 loop spans 14 amino acids. V lost 4 bases and J lost 1, with 10 bases in between. The CDR3, as DNA: TGCGCCAGCAGCCGGCCGACAGGGAACACTGAAGCTTTCTTT. Translation: CASSRPTGNTEAFF.

The gene calls are TRBV7-9 and TRBJ1-1, with 9 positions matching TRBD1. The CDR3 runs to 13 residues. V gave up 2 bases and J gave up 8 bases; unmatched junction bases: 3. Germline-derived CDR1 and CDR2 are SEHNR and FQNEAQ (reference sequence). Here the CDR3 DNA reads TGTGCCAGCAGCTTATACAGGGGGCAAGAAGCTTTCTTT. Protein sequence: CASSLYRGQEAFF.

V is TRBV5-1 and J is TRBJ2-6; D not certain. Germline assignment: CDR1 SGHRS and CDR2 YFSETQ. CDR3 length equals 15 residues. V dropped 0 bases and J dropped 0 bases, with 4 bases sitting between them. This CDR3 reads CASSLDGSGANVLTF. The CDR3 region has the DNA TGCGCCAGCAGCTTGGATGGCTCTGGGGCCAACGTCCTGACTTTC.

The V and J genes are TRBV5-6 and TRBJ2-1; TRBD1 agrees at 7 bases. In germline, CDR1 is SGHDT, CDR2 YYEEEE. There are 15 residues in the CDR3. The V and J ends lost 4 bases and 3 bases, in that order; junction bases with no gene match: 7. The DNA of the CDR3 is TGTGCCAGCAGCCGGCAGGGGGTTATCTACAATGAGCAGTTCTTC. This gives the protein CASSRQGVIYNEQFF.

The CDR3 coding sequence is TGTGCCAGCAGCTTTGAGAGGGAGACCCAGTACTTC. Translation gives CASSFERETQYF. The J gene is TRBJ2-5, the V gene TRBV5-8; D ambiguous. V lost 2 bases and J lost 5, with 7 bases in between. Germline-derived CDR1 and CDR2 are SGHTS and YDEGEE. The CDR3 sequence is 12 residues long.